This entry concerns a single T cell receptor beta chain. The antigen is unknown. Profiled with immunoSEQ multiplex PCR; TCRdb holds only in-frame clones, not every one. There are 14,000 or so clones in the sample; about four fifths occur only once, and around 20% lies in the top ten. These data are taken from a study of PD-1 blockade in classical Hodgkin lymphoma. Whole-study findings and limits: The study found complete responders had baseline diversity similar to newly diagnosed patients.

Relapse was seen in all patients after autologous stem cell transplantation, and brentuximab vedotin exposure was variable. The input for sequencing was peripheral blood mononuclear cells (PBMCs), taken at baseline. The clonotype was recovered from a human donor with classical Hodgkin lymphoma.

CDR3 region: CASRTGGRLETQYF. As DNA, the CDR3 is TGTGCCAGCAGGACAGGGGGCCGATTGGAGACCCAGTACTTC. The rearrangement links TRBV6-5 to TRBJ2-5; 10 bases match TRBD1. Germline-derived CDR1 and CDR2 are MNHEY and SVGAGI. V shed 6 bases, J shed 5 bases, and the junction held 6 bases outside the gene matches. This CDR3 has 14 residues.